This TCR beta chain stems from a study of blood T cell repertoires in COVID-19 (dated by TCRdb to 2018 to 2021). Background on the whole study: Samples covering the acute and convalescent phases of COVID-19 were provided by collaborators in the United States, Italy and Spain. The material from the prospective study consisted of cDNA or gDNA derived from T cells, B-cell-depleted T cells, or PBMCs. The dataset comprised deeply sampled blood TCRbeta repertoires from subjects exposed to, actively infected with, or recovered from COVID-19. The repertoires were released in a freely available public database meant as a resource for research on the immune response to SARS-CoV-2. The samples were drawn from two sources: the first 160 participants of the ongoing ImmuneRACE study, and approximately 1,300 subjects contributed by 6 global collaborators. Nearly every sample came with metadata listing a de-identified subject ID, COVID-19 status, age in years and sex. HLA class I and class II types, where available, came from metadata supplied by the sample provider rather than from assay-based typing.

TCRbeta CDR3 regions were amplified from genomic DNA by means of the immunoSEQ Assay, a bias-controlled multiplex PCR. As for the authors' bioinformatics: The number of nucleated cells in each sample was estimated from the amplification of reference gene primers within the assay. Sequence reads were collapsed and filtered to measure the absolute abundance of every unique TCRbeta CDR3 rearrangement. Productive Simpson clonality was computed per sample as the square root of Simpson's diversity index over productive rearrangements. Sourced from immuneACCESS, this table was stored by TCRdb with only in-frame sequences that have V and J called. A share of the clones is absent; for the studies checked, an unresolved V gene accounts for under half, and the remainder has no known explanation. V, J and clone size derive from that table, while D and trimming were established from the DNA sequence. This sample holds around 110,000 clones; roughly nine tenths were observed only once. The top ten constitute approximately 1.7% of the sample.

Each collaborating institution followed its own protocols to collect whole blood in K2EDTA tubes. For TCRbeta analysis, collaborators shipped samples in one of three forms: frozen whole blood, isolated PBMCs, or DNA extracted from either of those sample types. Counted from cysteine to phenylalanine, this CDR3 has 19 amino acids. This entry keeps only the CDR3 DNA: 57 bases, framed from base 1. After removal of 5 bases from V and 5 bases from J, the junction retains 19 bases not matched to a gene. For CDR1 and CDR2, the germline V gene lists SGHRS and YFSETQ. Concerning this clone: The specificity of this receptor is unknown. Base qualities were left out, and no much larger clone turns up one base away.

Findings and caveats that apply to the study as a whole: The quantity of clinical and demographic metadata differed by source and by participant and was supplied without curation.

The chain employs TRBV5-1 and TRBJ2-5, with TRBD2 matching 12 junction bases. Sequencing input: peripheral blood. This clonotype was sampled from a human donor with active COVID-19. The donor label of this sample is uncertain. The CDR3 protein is CASSLGSSGGAYLRETQYF. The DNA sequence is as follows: TGCGCCAGCAGTCTTGGTTCTAGCGGGGGGGCTTATCTACGGGAGACCCAGTACTTC.